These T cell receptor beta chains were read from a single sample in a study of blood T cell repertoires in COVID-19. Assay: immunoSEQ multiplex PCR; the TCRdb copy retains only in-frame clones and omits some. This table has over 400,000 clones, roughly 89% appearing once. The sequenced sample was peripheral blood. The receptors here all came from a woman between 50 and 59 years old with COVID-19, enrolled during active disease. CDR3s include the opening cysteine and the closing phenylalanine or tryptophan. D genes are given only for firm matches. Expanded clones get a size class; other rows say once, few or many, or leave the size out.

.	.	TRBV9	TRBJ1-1	TGTGCCAGCAGCGTAACTGGAGGGCAGCCAGCTTTCTTT	CASSVTGGQPAFF
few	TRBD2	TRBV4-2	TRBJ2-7	TGTGCCAGCAGCCCTAAGGGACTAGCTAACGAGCAGTACTTC	CASSPKGLANEQYF
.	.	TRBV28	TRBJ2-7	TGTGCCAGCAGTTTAGGGCAGAGCTCCTACGAGCAGTACTTC	CASSLGQSSYEQYF
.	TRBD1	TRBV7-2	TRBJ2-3	TGTGCCAGCAGATCCGGGACAGGGGTGGTTACGCAGTATTTT	CASRSGTGVVTQYF
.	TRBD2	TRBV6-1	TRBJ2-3	TGTGCCAGCAGTGAAGGACTAGCGGGCTATACGCAGTATTTT	CASSEGLAGYTQYF
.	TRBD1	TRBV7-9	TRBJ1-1	TGTGCCAGCAGCCCCCTGGGAGGCAGGGGGCGCTCAGGGAACACTGAAGCTTTCTTT	CASSPLGGRGRSGNTEAFF
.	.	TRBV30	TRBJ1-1	TGTGCCTGGAGGCGAGAGAAGGGGTTATTCAACACTGAAGCTTTCTTT	CAWRREKGLFNTEAFF
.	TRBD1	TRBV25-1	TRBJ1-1	TGTGCCAGTGGGGACAGGGGGTTCTCTGAAGCTTTCTTT	CASGDRGFSEAFF
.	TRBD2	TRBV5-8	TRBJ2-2	TGTGCCAGCAGCTGGGGAGGGTTTACCGGGGAGCTGTTTTTT	CASSWGGFTGELFF
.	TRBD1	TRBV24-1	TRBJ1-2	TGTGCCACCAGTGATTGGACAGGGGAGCCTGGCTACACCTTC	CATSDWTGEPGYTF
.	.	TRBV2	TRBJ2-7	TGTGCCAGCAGTGATCAGAGGGAAGACTACGAGCAGTACTTC	CASSDQREDYEQYF
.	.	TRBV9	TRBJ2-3	TGTGCCAGCAGCGTAGTCGGTGATACGCAGTATTTT	CASSVVGDTQYF
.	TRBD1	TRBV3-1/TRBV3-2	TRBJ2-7	TGTGCCAGCAGCAACTACCTGGGACAGGGCCCTTGGGGGCAGTACTTC	CASSNYLGQGPWGQYF
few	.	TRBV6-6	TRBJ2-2	TGTGCCAGCAGTCACTCGTCGGGGGTGGACACCGGGGAGCTGTTTTTT	CASSHSSGVDTGELFF
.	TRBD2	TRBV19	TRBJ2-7	TGTGCCAGTAAGAGTTTGACTAGCGGGGGTACGGCTAGCGAGCAGTACTTC	CASKSLTSGGTASEQYF
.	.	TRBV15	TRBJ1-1	TGTGCCACCAGCAAGAGACCAACAGGGAACACTGAAGCTTTCTTT	CATSKRPTGNTEAFF
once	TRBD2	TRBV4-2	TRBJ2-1	TGTGCCAGCAGCCTAGCGGGGGGCGATCAGCAGTTCTTC	CASSLAGGDQQFF
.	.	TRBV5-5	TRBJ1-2	TGTGCCAGCAGCTTGGGGGCTACCAACTATGGCTACACCTTC	CASSLGATNYGYTF
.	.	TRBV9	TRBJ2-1	TGTGCCAGCAGCGTAGCAGGGACACCACGGGGTGAGCAGTTCTTC	CASSVAGTPRGEQFF
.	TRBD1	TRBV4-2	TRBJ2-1	TGTGCCAGCAGCCCCTATAGCGCAGGGACAGGGAAGAATGAGCAGTTCTTC	CASSPYSAGTGKNEQFF
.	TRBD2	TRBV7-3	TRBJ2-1	TGTGCCAGCAGCTTAAGCGGGGGAACCTACAATGAGCAGTTCTTC	CASSLSGGTYNEQFF
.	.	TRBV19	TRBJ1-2	TGTGCCAGTACCATAGCCCGGACACACGGCTACACCTTC	CASTIARTHGYTF
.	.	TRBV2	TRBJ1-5	TGTGCCAGCAGTGACGATCAGCCCCAGCATTTT	CASSDDQPQHF
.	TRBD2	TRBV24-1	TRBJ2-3	TGTGCCACCAGTAGCCGGCGGGGGGATACAGATACGCAGTATTTT	CATSSRRGDTDTQYF
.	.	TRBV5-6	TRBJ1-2	TGTGCCAGCAGCACAGGGTCAACCTATGGCTACACCTTC	CASSTGSTYGYTF